Ten or more counts support the clone carrying this TCR beta chain. TCRdb reprocessed the PCR reads via MiXCR and lists one record per CDR3 protein. Among approximately 9,700 distinct CDR3 sequences, under 35% were seen once, and the ten largest hold about 8%. These data originate in a study of immune characterization of retroperitoneal liposarcoma. The sequencing input was tumor tissue. The sequence came from a male donor with retroperitoneal liposarcoma.

DNA of the CDR3: TGTGCCAGCAGTTACTCTACTCCGGGACAGGGGGGTGAGCAGTTCTTC. Translated, it gives CASSYSTPGQGGEQFF. The J gene is TRBJ2-1, the V gene TRBV6-6; 11 bases fit TRBD1. The CDR3 consists of 16 residues. Germline CDR1 reads MNHNY; CDR2 reads SVGAGI (reference sequence). V shed 0 bases, J shed 9 bases, and the junction held 7 bases outside the gene matches.